This T cell receptor (beta chain) was captured in a study of blood T cell repertoires in COVID-19. Study as a whole: Sample material is recorded as cDNA or gDNA derived from T cells, B-cell-depleted T cells, or PBMCs.

Trimming took 0 bases from V and 5 from J, leaving 17 bases between them. Per germline, CDR1 SGHNT and CDR2 YYREEE (reference sequence). The CDR3 has 16 residues. Using immunoSEQ multiplex PCR, the repertoire was profiled, and TCRdb retains in-frame clones only, with some absent. The sample carries 260,000 or so clones, around 82% recorded once. The specimen was peripheral blood. This chain joins TRBV5-4 and TRBJ2-5; possible D gene TRBD2, 6 bases. This TCR came from a human donor in a cohort sampled during active COVID-19. DNA for the CDR3: TGTGCCAGCAGCTTGGGGGCGGGGAGGTCGGGGGAGACCCAGTACTTC. It encodes CASSLGAGRSGETQYF.